This T cell receptor (beta chain) was recorded in a study of blood T cells in healthy people across ages. The study, taken as a whole, reports: Roughly linearly, TCR beta diversity per million T cells fell as age increased. Because donor CMV status was unknown, expanded clonotype changes were possibly confounded.

Isolation of PBMCs gave at least 6.5 million cells per sample. Note on this clonotype: No antigen is known for it.

Germline CDR1 and CDR2: SGHTA and FQGNSA. After removal of 5 bases from V and 9 bases from J, the junction contained 8 bases not matched to a gene. The CDR3 consists of 15 residues. Next came a second PCR, run for about 7 to 11 cycles, which used a sample-barcoded 5' primer along with a J-beta primer mix. MiXCR, run by TCRdb on the 5' RACE reads, gives a single entry per CDR3 protein. The sample contains roughly 500,000 distinct CDR3 sequences, 27% of which appear only once. This chain joins TRBV7-2 and TRBJ1-6; 9 positions agree with TRBD1. This TCR was sampled from a woman in her 70s in good health. Sequencing was performed on blood. CDR3 nucleotide sequence: TGTGCCAGCAGCCCCGGGACAGGGATCCGTTCACCCCTCCACTTT. This encodes CASSPGTGIRSPLHF.